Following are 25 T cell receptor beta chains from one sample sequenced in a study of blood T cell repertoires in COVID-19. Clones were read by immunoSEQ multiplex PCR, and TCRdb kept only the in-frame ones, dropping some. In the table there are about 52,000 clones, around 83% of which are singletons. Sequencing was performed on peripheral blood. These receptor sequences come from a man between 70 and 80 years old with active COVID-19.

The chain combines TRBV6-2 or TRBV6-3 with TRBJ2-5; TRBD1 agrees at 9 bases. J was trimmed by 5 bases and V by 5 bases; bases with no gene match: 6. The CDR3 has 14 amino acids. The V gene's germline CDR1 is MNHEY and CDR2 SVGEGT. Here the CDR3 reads CASSLQGAGETQYF. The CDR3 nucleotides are TGTGCCAGCAGTCTACAGGGGGCAGGGGAGACCCAGTACTTC.

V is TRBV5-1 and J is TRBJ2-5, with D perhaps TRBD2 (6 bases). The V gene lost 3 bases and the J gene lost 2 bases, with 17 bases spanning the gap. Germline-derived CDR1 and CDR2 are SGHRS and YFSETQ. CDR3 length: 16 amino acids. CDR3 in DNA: TGCGCCAGCAGCTCTAGCATAAGGACTATACAAGAGACCCAGTACTTC. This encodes CASSSSIRTIQETQYF.

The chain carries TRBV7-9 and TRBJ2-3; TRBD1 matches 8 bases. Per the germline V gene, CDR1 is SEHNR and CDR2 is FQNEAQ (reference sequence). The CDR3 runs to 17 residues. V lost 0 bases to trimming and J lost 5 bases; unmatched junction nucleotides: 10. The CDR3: CASSLARGQGKLDTQYF. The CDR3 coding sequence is TGTGCCAGCAGCTTAGCGAGAGGACAGGGAAAATTAGATACGCAGTATTTT.

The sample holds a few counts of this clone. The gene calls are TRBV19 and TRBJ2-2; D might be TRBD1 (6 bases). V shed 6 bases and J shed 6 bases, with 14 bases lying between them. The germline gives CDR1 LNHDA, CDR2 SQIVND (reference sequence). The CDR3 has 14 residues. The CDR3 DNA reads TGTGCCAGTAGCTCAGAATACAGGGCCGGGGAGCTGTTTTTT. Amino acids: CASSSEYRAGELFF.

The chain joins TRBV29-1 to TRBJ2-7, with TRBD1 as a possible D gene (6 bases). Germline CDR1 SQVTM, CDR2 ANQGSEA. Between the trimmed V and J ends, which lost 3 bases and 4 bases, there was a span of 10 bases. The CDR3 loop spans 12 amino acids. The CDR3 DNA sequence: TGCAGCGTTGACAGGGGACCGTACGAGCAGTACTTC. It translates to CSVDRGPYEQYF.

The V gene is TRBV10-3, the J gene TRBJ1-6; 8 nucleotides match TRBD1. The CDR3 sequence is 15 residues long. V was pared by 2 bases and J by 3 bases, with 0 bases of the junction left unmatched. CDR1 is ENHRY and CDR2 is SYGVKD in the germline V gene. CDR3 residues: CAISEGTGYNSPLHF. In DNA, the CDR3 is TGTGCCATCAGTGAGGGGACAGGCTATAATTCACCCCTCCACTTT.

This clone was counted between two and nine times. The CDR3 sequence is CASSHGAVGALHF. The CDR3 DNA is TGCGCCAGCAGCCATGGAGCCGTGGGAGCCCTCCACTTT. The V and J genes are TRBV4-1 and TRBJ1-6; no definite D call. Per the germline V gene, CDR1 is MGHRA and CDR2 is YSYEKL. The CDR3 extends over 13 amino acids. V lost 3 bases, J lost 14 bases, and 14 bases lay in between.

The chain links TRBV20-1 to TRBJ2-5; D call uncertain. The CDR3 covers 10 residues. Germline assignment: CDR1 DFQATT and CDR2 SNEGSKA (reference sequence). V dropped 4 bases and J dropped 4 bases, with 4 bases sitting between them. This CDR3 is CSAKRETQYF. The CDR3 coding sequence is TGCAGTGCTAAGAGAGAGACCCAGTACTTC.

DNA for the CDR3: TGTGCCAGCAGCCCCAGACAGGGTACTCAGCCCCAGCATTTT. It translates to CASSPRQGTQPQHF. The chain couples TRBV3-1 (or the pseudogene TRBV3-2) to TRBJ1-5, with 7 bases that match TRBD1. The CDR3 spans 14 residues. The germline CDR1 and CDR2 sequences are LGHDT and YNNKEL (reference sequence). V was clipped by 4 bases and J by 6 bases; unmatched bases: 6.

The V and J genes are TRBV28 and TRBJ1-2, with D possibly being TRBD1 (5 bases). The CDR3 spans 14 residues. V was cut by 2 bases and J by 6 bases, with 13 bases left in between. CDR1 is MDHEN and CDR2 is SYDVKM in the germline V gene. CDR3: CASSLIEQVHGYTF. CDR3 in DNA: TGTGCCAGCAGTTTAATTGAACAGGTCCATGGCTACACCTTC.

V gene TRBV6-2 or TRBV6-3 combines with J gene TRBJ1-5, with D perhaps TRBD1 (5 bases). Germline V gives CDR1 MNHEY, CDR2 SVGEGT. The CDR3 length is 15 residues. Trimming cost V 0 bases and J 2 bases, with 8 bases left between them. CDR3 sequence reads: CASSYSGRGNQPQHF. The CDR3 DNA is TGTGCCAGCAGTTACTCTGGCAGGGGCAATCAGCCCCAGCATTTT.

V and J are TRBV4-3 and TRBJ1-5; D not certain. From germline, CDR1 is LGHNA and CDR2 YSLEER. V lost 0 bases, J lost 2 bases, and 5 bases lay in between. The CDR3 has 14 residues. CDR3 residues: CASSQDQGNQPQHF. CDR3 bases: TGCGCCAGCAGCCAAGATCAGGGCAATCAGCCCCAGCATTTT.

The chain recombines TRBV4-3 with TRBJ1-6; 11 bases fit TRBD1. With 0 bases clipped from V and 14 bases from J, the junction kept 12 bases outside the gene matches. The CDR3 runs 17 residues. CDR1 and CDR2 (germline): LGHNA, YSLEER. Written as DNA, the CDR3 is TGCGCCAGCAGCCAAGATAGGGGGGGACAGGGGGAAAGAGCCCTCCACTTT. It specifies CASSQDRGGQGERALHF.

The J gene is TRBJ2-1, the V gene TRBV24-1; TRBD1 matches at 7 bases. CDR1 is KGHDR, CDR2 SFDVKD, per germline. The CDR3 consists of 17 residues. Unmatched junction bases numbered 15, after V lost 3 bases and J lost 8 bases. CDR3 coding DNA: TGTGCCACCAGTGATCAGGGACAGTTCGGCAGGGTCGATGAGCAGTTCTTC. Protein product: CATSDQGQFGRVDEQFF.

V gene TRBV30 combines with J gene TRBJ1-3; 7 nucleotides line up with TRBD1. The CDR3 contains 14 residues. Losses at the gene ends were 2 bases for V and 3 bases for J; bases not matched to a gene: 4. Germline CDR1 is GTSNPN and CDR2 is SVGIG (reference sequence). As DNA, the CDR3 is TGTGCCTGGAGTTTAGGGGGCGGTGGAAACACCATATATTTT. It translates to CAWSLGGGGNTIYF.

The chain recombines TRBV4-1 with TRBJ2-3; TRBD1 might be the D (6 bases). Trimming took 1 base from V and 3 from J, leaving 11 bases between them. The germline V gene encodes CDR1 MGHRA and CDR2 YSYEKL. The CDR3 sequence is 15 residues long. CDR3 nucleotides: TGCGCCAGCAGCCAAGTACAGGGCGCGACAGATACGCAGTATTTT. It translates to CASSQVQGATDTQYF.

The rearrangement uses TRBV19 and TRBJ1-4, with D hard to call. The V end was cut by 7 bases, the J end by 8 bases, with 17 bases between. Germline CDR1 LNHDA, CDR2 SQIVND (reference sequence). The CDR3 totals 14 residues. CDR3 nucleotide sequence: TGTGCCAGTAAGCGGGCGGAGGGAGGAGAAAAACTGTTTTTT. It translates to CASKRAEGGEKLFF.

The CDR3 sequence: CASGSSGTGVGGYTF. DNA for the CDR3: TGTGCTAGTGGTTCCTCCGGGACAGGGGTAGGCGGCTACACCTTC. The chain employs TRBV12-5 and TRBJ1-2; 10 bases are a match to TRBD1. Germline loops: CDR1 LGHNT, CDR2 FRNRAP. J was trimmed by 8 bases and V by 4 bases; bases with no gene match: 10. CDR3 length equals 15 residues.

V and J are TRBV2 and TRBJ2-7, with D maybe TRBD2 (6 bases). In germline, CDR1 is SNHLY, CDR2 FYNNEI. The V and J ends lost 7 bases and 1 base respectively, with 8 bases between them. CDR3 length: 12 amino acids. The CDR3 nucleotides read TGTGCCAGCACGGAGGGTTCCTACGAGCAGTACTTC. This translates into CASTEGSYEQYF.

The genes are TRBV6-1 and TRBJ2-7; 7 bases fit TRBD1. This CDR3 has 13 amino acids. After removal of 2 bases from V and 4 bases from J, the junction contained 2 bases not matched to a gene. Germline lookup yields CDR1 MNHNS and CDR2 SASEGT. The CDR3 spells CASSEPGQYEQYF. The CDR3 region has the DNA TGTGCCAGCAGTGAACCGGGACAGTACGAGCAGTACTTC.

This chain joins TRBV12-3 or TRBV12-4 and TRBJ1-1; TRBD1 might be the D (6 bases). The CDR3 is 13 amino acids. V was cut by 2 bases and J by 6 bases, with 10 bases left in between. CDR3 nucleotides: TGTGCCAGCAGTTTATCGGGGGGCCCTGAAGCTTTCTTT. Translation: CASSLSGGPEAFF.

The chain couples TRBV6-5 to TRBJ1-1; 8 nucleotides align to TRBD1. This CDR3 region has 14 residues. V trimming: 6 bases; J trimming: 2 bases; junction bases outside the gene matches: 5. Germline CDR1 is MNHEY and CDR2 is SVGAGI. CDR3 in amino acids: CASRETGVNTEAFF. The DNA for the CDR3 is TGTGCCAGCAGAGAGACAGGGGTAAACACTGAAGCTTTCTTT.

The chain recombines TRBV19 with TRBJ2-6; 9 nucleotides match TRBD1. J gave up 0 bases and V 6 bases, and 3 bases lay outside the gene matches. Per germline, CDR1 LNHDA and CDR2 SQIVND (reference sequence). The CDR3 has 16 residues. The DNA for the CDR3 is TGTGCCAGTAGCTTGACAGGGGGCTCTGGGGCCAACGTCCTGACTTTC. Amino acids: CASSLTGGSGANVLTF. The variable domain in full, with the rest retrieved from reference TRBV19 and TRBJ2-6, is DGGITQSPKYLFRKEGQNVTLSCEQNLNHDAMYWYRQDPGQGLRLIYYSQIVNDFQKGDIAEGYSVSREKKESFPLTVTSAQKNPTAFYLCASSLTGGSGANVLTFGAGSRLTVL.

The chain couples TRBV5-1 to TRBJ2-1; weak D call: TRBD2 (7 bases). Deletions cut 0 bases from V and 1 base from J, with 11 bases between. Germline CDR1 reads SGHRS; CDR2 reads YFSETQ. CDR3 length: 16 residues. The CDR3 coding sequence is TGCGCCAGCAGCTTGGACGCGGGGGCTTCCTACAATGAGCAGTTCTTC. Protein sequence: CASSLDAGASYNEQFF.

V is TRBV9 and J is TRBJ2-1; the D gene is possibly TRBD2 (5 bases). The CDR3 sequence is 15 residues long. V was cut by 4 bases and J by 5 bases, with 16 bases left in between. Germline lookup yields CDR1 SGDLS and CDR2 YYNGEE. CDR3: CASSRGASRDNEQFF. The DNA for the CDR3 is TGTGCCAGCAGCCGTGGCGCTAGCAGAGACAATGAGCAGTTCTTC.